This T cell receptor (beta chain) is drawn from a study of blood T cell repertoires in COVID-19. In the study overall: Sites across the United States, Italy and Spain contributed samples from acute and convalescent COVID-19. T cells, B-cell-depleted T cells, or PBMCs provided the cDNA or gDNA that served as material.

There are 15 residues in the CDR3. The V end was cut by 3 bases, the J end by 6 bases, with 16 bases between. The germline V gene encodes CDR1 LNHDA and CDR2 SQIVND (reference sequence). Data came from immunoSEQ multiplex PCR; TCRdb stores just in-frame clones and leaves some out. The sample holds about 110,000 clones; 75% to 80% are singletons and the top ten take under 20%. The chain has TRBV19 and TRBJ2-3, with TRBD1 as a possible D gene (6 bases). This clonotype originated in a woman aged 80 or over with active or convalescent COVID-19. The sequencing input was peripheral blood. CDR3 DNA sequence: TGTGCCAGTAGTATCTTCCAGGGGCGAGTGGATACGCAGTATTTT. It is translated as CASSIFQGRVDTQYF. The full variable domain, its missing parts supplied by reference TRBV19 and TRBJ2-3, is DGGITQSPKYLFRKEGQNVTLSCEQNLNHDAMYWYRQDPGQGLRLIYYSQIVNDFQKGDIAEGYSVSREKKESFPLTVTSAQKNPTAFYLCASSIFQGRVDTQYFGPGTRLTVL.